Below are 30 T cell receptor beta chains sequenced from a single sample in a study of response to subunit inactivated influenza vaccine. TCRdb re-analysed the RT-PCR reads in MiXCR, keeping a single row per CDR3 protein. Here the sample spans 700,000 to 800,000 distinct CDR3 sequences, 18% being singletons. The specimen was PBMCs from blood, collected approximately 5 days after vaccination. The source is a man aged 50 to 60 who received an inactivated influenza vaccine.

This clonotype has just a few counts. The chain joins TRBV6-5 to TRBJ2-2; 8 bases are shared with TRBD1. Germline V gene sequence: CDR1 MNHEY, CDR2 SVGAGI. This CDR3 region has 12 residues. J gave up 12 bases and V 6 bases, and 6 bases lay outside the gene matches. CDR3 DNA sequence: TGTGCCAGCAGCCCTGACAGGGGTCAGCTGTTTTTT. Its translation: CASSPDRGQLFF.

The chain has TRBV7-9 and TRBJ1-2, with TRBD1 matching over 9 bases. Germline trimming cut 0 bases from V and 2 bases from J; bases unmatched to any gene: 4. This CDR3 is built from 16 residues. Germline V gene sequence: CDR1 SEHNR, CDR2 FQNEAQ (reference sequence). The CDR3 DNA is TGTGCCAGCAGCTTAGCTTGGGACAGGGCGAACTATGGCTACACCTTC. Its translation is CASSLAWDRANYGYTF.

V is TRBV4-3 and J is TRBJ1-4; unclear D gene. V dropped 0 bases and J dropped 2 bases, with 7 bases sitting between them. CDR1 and CDR2 (germline): LGHNA, YSLEER. This CDR3 comprises 15 residues. As DNA, the CDR3 is TGCGCCAGCAGCCAAGATCAGCGTACTAATGAAAAACTGTTTTTT. Amino acid sequence: CASSQDQRTNEKLFF.

CDR3 amino acids: CASSQVESPRTF. Written as DNA, the CDR3 is TGCGCCAGCAGCCAAGTGGAAAGCCCTCGCACCTTC. The rearrangement uses TRBV4-1 and TRBJ1-2; D uncertain. Germline CDR1 is MGHRA and CDR2 is YSYEKL. V was cut by 1 base and J by 13 bases, with 13 bases left in between. This CDR3 is 12 amino acids long.

The chain combines TRBV20-1 with TRBJ2-5; TRBD2 aligns across 10 bases. Trimming at V came to 0 bases and at J to 5 bases, leaving 18 bases not matched to a gene. The CDR3 contains 19 residues. Germline CDR1 and CDR2: DFQATT and SNEGSKA (reference sequence). CDR3: CSARDASGASGRVLETQYF. As DNA, the CDR3 is TGCAGTGCTAGAGACGCGTCGGGGGCTAGCGGGAGAGTGTTGGAGACCCAGTACTTC.

The CDR3 spells CSKGQPLGYTF. The CDR3 DNA reads as TGCAGCAAGGGACAGCCGCTAGGCTACACCTTC. This chain uses TRBV20-1 with TRBJ1-2; TRBD1 matches 7 bases. This CDR3 region has 11 residues. CDR1 is DFQATT, CDR2 SNEGSKA, per germline (reference sequence).

This chain links TRBV4-3 with TRBJ2-7, with TRBD1 identical over 7 bases. Germline CDR1 reads LGHNA; CDR2 reads YSLEER. With 0 bases clipped from V and 7 bases from J, the junction kept 9 bases outside the gene matches. This CDR3 comprises 15 residues. Here the CDR3 reads CASSQDRDRVREQYF. The CDR3 bases are TGCGCCAGCAGCCAAGATCGGGACAGAGTACGTGAGCAGTACTTC.

This clonotype was found a few times. The chain links TRBV5-5 to TRBJ2-1, with TRBD2 matching 10 bases. The germline V gene encodes CDR1 SGHKS and CDR2 YYEKEE (reference sequence). This CDR3 has 17 amino acids. Trimming removed 0 bases from V and 2 bases from J; junction bases left unmatched: 5. CDR3 DNA sequence: TGTGCCAGCAGCTTGGGGCTAGCGGGGGCCCCCTACAATGAGCAGTTCTTC. It codes for CASSLGLAGAPYNEQFF.

This clonotype was observed many times. V and J are TRBV29-1 and TRBJ2-6; no definite D call. This CDR3 has 13 residues. Germline loops: CDR1 SQVTM, CDR2 ANQGSEA. V was pared by 3 bases and J by 0 bases, with 3 bases between. The CDR3 bases are TGCAGCGTTGACATCTCTGGGGCCAACGTCCTGACTTTC. It yields the protein CSVDISGANVLTF.

V gene TRBV10-3 combines with J gene TRBJ1-3; tentatively, D is TRBD1 (6 bases). CDR1 and CDR2 (germline): ENHRY, SYGVKD. Trimming removed 0 bases from V and 2 bases from J, with 11 bases in between. The CDR3 extends over 16 amino acids. The CDR3, as DNA: TGTGCCATCAGTGAGTCCTTGGGGGCAGCTGGAAACACCATATATTTT. Protein product: CAISESLGAAGNTIYF.

This clonotype has a handful of counts. J is TRBJ2-7 and V is TRBV28; no clear D. Trimming took off 1 base at V and 6 bases at J, with 10 bases between the two ends. The CDR3 contains 13 residues. Germline V CDR1 and CDR2: MDHEN, SYDVKM. DNA of the CDR3: TGTGCCAGCAGTTTATTTGGGGAAAGCGAGCAGTACTTC. Its translation: CASSLFGESEQYF.

The V call is TRBV28, the J call TRBJ2-1, with TRBD1 as a possible D gene (6 bases). The length of the CDR3 is 15 residues. The ends were cut back, 6 bases at V and 8 bases at J, with 20 bases in the middle. Germline V lookup: CDR1 MDHEN, CDR2 SYDVKM. The CDR3 protein is CASSKPGVERDEQFF. For the CDR3, the DNA is TGTGCCAGCAGCAAACCAGGGGTGGAAAGGGATGAGCAGTTCTTC.

The rearrangement links TRBV11-2 to TRBJ2-1; 9 nucleotides line up with TRBD2. The CDR3 runs 19 residues. V shed 3 bases and J 8 bases; nucleotides not matched to a gene: 20. Germline V gene data show CDR1 as SGHAT and CDR2 as FQNNGV. The CDR3 bases are TGTGCCAGCAGCTTTGGTGCTAGCGGGAACGGGGGAAAAGGGTATGAGCAGTTCTTC. Amino acid sequence: CASSFGASGNGGKGYEQFF.

This clonotype was picked up many times. This sequence joins TRBV29-1 and TRBJ2-5; D is possibly TRBD1 (5 bases). CDR1 and CDR2 from the germline V gene are SQVTM and ANQGSEA. The CDR3 is 13 residues long. V was trimmed by 6 bases and J by 7 bases, leaving 18 bases between them. The CDR3 DNA sequence: TGCAGCGTCGAAAAGACAGACCCTAGGACCCAGTACTTC. Its translation is CSVEKTDPRTQYF.

The chain employs TRBV29-1 and TRBJ1-1; 11 bases map to TRBD1. Trimming at V came to 4 bases and at J to 1 base, leaving 5 bases not matched to a gene. This CDR3 is built from 15 residues. CDR1 and CDR2 (germline): SQVTM, ANQGSEA. CDR3 sequence: CSVGTGGLPNTEAFF. CDR3 in DNA: TGCAGCGTTGGGACAGGGGGCCTCCCGAACACTGAAGCTTTCTTT.

This clonotype turned up a few times. V gene TRBV14 combines with J gene TRBJ2-7, with 8 positions matching TRBD1. This CDR3 region has 16 residues. V dropped 0 bases and J dropped 5; count of bases not matched to a gene: 9. CDR1 and CDR2 (germline): SGHDN, FVKESK. CDR3 sequence: CASSQEQWTGHHEQYF. CDR3 sequence (DNA): TGTGCCAGCAGCCAAGAACAATGGACAGGGCACCACGAGCAGTACTTC.

This clonotype was observed a handful of times. The chain uses TRBV25-1 and TRBJ1-4; no clear D. V was cut by 4 bases and J by 5 bases, with 11 bases left in between. CDR3 size: 14 residues. The germline V gene has CDR1 MGHDK and CDR2 SYGVNS. The CDR3 region is CASSGRRMNEKLFF. The CDR3 DNA sequence: TGTGCCAGCAGTGGTCGACGGATGAATGAAAAACTGTTTTTT. Filled out from reference TRBV25-1 and TRBJ1-4, the complete variable domain reads EADIYQTPRYLVIGTGKKITLECSQTMGHDKMYWYQQDPGMELHLIHYSYGVNSTEKGDLSSESTVSRIRTEHFPLTLESARPSHTSQYLCASSGRRMNEKLFFGSGTQLSVL.

This clonotype was picked up a small number of times. The chain recombines TRBV5-1 with TRBJ2-1; 7 bases fit TRBD1. Germline assignment: CDR1 SGHRS and CDR2 YFSETQ. The CDR3 runs to 15 residues. The J segment lost 4 bases and the V segment lost 0 bases, leaving 4 bases of the junction unmatched. The CDR3 protein is CASSLDGTEYNEQFF. CDR3 DNA: TGCGCCAGCAGCTTGGACGGGACAGAGTACAATGAGCAGTTCTTC.

The chain has TRBV15 and TRBJ1-5, with 7 positions matching TRBD1. This CDR3 is built from 15 residues. Germline V gene data show CDR1 as LNHNV and CDR2 as YYDKDF (reference sequence). Unmatched junction bases numbered 5, after V lost 1 base and J lost 5 bases. The chain's CDR3 is CATSRAGTEHQPQHF. CDR3 sequence (DNA): TGTGCCACCAGCAGAGCCGGGACAGAACATCAGCCCCAGCATTTT.

This clonotype was detected many times. The chain links TRBV18 to TRBJ1-5; TRBD1 agrees at 11 bases. CDR1 KGHSH and CDR2 LQKENI come from the germline V gene. This CDR3 spans 16 amino acids. With 4 bases clipped from V and 2 bases from J, the junction kept 4 bases outside the gene matches. CDR3 loop: CASSRTGQGGNQPQHF. CDR3 DNA sequence: TGTGCCAGCTCACGGACGGGACAGGGGGGCAATCAGCCCCAGCATTTT.

This clonotype was counted a few times. The chain is built from TRBV7-9 and TRBJ2-1, with a tentative D call TRBD2 (5 bases). The CDR3 has 15 residues. Trimming shortened V by 5 bases and J by 0 bases, and 11 bases separated the two germline ends. The germline gives CDR1 SEHNR, CDR2 FQNEAQ (reference sequence). This chain's CDR3 is CASSELEGSYNEQFF. The CDR3 DNA follows: TGTGCCAGCAGCGAACTAGAGGGCTCCTACAATGAGCAGTTCTTC.

J is TRBJ1-2 and V is TRBV5-1; TRBD1 might be the D (5 bases). The germline V and J ends were trimmed by 5 bases and 8 bases, with 19 bases remaining between them. This CDR3 contains 14 residues. Germline loops: CDR1 SGHRS, CDR2 YFSETQ. CDR3 coding DNA: TGCGCCAGCAGAAGTTCGGCAGGGAAGGGCGGCTACACCTTC. It yields the protein CASRSSAGKGGYTF. The whole variable domain, remainder taken from reference TRBV5-1 and TRBJ1-2, is KAGVTQTPRYLIKTRGQQVTLSCSPISGHRSVSWYQQTPGQGLQFLFEYFSETQRNKGNFPGRFSGRQFSNSRSEMNVSTLELGDSALYLCASRSSAGKGGYTFGSGTRLTVV.

This clonotype has a handful of counts. The chain carries TRBV4-1 and TRBJ2-3; D is unresolved. Germline assignment: CDR1 MGHRA and CDR2 YSYEKL. V was cut by 6 bases and J by 0 bases, with 13 bases left in between. The CDR3 has 15 residues. The CDR3: CASRIGAYSTDTQYF. The CDR3, as DNA: TGCGCCAGCAGGATCGGAGCGTATAGCACAGATACGCAGTATTTT.

The chain recombines TRBV6-1 with TRBJ1-2; weak D call: TRBD1 (6 bases). V was pared by 5 bases and J by 4 bases, with 17 bases between. Germline values: CDR1 MNHNS, CDR2 SASEGT. CDR3 size: 15 residues. DNA for the CDR3: TGTGCCAGCAGTAAGGGGGGACAACCCTTCTATGGCTACACCTTC. It translates to CASSKGGQPFYGYTF.

This clonotype appeared a few times. The chain employs TRBV3-1 and TRBJ1-6; D is unclear. The germline V and J ends were trimmed by 3 bases and 7 bases, with 10 bases remaining between them. The germline V gene encodes CDR1 LGHDT and CDR2 YNNKEL (reference sequence). The CDR3 has 14 residues. The CDR3 reads CASSQGPANSPLHF. DNA of the CDR3: TGTGCCAGCAGCCAGGGCCCAGCGAATTCACCCCTCCACTTT. Full variable domain (rest looked up from reference TRBV3-1 and TRBJ1-6): DTAVSQTPKYLVTQMGNDKSIKCEQNLGHDTMYWYKQDSKKFLKIMFSYNNKELIINETVPNRFSPKSPDKAHLNLHINSLELGDSAVYFCASSQGPANSPLHFGNGTRLTVT.

This clonotype was seen repeatedly, ten times or more. The chain couples TRBV7-2 to TRBJ1-5; the D gene is possibly TRBD1 (5 bases). The CDR3 consists of 16 residues. V was cut by 2 bases and J by 0 bases, with 11 bases left in between. The germline V gene encodes CDR1 SGHTA and CDR2 FQGNSA. CDR3 bases: TGTGCCAGCAGCTTAAGGTCAGGGATTAGCAATCAGCCCCAGCATTTT. It codes for CASSLRSGISNQPQHF.

This clonotype was observed a handful of times. The chain couples TRBV11-2 to TRBJ2-3; D possibly corresponds to TRBD2 (5 bases). CDR3 length equals 14 residues. Germline CDR1 and CDR2: SGHAT and FQNNGV. The V end was cut by 5 bases, the J end by 2 bases, with 11 bases between. CDR3 in amino acids: CASSPGVFTDTQYF. The CDR3, as DNA: TGTGCCAGCAGCCCCGGGGTTTTCACAGATACGCAGTATTTT.

The rearrangement links TRBV25-1 to TRBJ2-5, with D possibly matching TRBD1 (6 bases). The V end lost 6 bases, the J end lost 0 bases, and 14 bases lay between the germline ends. CDR1 MGHDK and CDR2 SYGVNS come from the germline V gene. The CDR3 has 15 residues. The CDR3 sequence is CASRSGQVYQETQYF. In DNA form, the CDR3 reads TGTGCCAGCAGGTCGGGACAAGTGTACCAAGAGACCCAGTACTTC.

This clonotype turned up a few times. This chain uses TRBV24-1 with TRBJ2-6; possibly TRBD1 for D (6 bases). This CDR3 contains 18 residues. CDR1 and CDR2 (germline): KGHDR, SFDVKD. Trimming pared 6 bases from V and 3 bases from J, leaving 20 bases between. CDR3 loop: CATSHYRAFGGGANVLTF. CDR3 nucleotide sequence: TGTGCCACCAGTCATTACAGGGCCTTCGGCGGTGGGGCCAACGTCCTGACTTTC.

This clonotype has just a few counts. This sequence joins TRBV28 and TRBJ2-5; D is tentatively TRBD1 or TRBD2 (5 bases each). V lost 4 bases and J lost 5, with 11 bases in between. The germline CDR1 and CDR2 sequences are MDHEN and SYDVKM. This CDR3 has 13 residues. Here the CDR3 reads CASSYSEGETQYF. For the CDR3, the DNA is TGTGCCAGCAGTTACTCAGAGGGGGAGACCCAGTACTTC. The variable domain in full, completed from reference TRBV28 and TRBJ2-5, reads DVKVTQSSRYLVKRTGEKVFLECVQDMDHENMFWYRQDPGLGLRLIYFSYDVKMKEKGDIPEGYSVSREKKERFSLILESASTNQTSMYLCASSYSEGETQYFGPGTRLLVL.